The T cell receptor beta chain described here comes from a study of Ad26.COV2.S vaccination and SARS-CoV-2 variants (dated by TCRdb to the early 2020s). About the investigation overall: Vaccine-arm donors came from COV1001, a multicentre, randomized, double-blind, placebo-controlled phase I-IIa trial of Ad26.COV2.S in healthy adults. Ad26.COV2.S was administered intramuscularly at a dose of 5x10^10 or 1x10^11 viral particles, either as one shot or as two shots given 56 days apart. TCRbeta repertoire sequencing was used to assess the specificity and breadth of SARS-CoV-2-reactive T cell receptors after Ad26.COV2.S vaccination. A total of 32 samples were included in the TCR-sequenced set, comprising 19 Ad26.COV2.S vaccine recipients, 5 placebo recipients and 8 SARS-CoV-2 convalescent individuals. Participants in the trial were split at random into five groups of five each, receiving low-dose or high-dose Ad26.COV2.S once or twice, or else placebo on both occasions. Investigators did not know the trial group allocation while performing experiments and assessing outcomes.

Details on this clone: Its antigen has not been determined. No much larger clonotype is one base removed from it; base qualities were not supplied.

This specimen's treatment or condition label, interpreted: around 19 received Ad26.COV2.S at low or high dose, single or two shots; roughly 5 received placebo; per-sample allocation not given. Repertoires of vaccine and placebo recipients were sequenced from samples taken on day 63 after the first injection. Cohort 1b enrolled roughly 25 adults aged 18-55 years at a single site in Boston, USA, between 29 July and 7 August 2020. Ad26.COV2.S was a replication-incompetent adenovirus type 26 vector expressing a prefusion-stabilized SARS-CoV-2 spike protein from the original Wuhan strain. V gives up 9 bases and J gives up 0 bases, and the segment between their germline ends measures 15 bases. The germline V gene (reference sequence) yields LNHDA for CDR1 and SQIVND for CDR2. From its cysteine to its phenylalanine, the CDR3 spans 16 amino acids. The retained sequence is limited to the CDR3, 48 bases, with the frame set at the first base.

Paper-wide results and their limitations: After vaccination, spike-specific CD8+ and CD4+ T cell responses were reported to show substantial breadth. The study lacked the statistical power to compare responses across vaccine doses or regimens. Vaccine and placebo recipients had comparable non-spike TCR breadth, which fits with the vaccine containing only spike. Compared with placebo recipients, Ad26.COV2.S recipients showed higher spike-specific TCR breadth (P = 0.0014). It was noted by the authors that total T cell responses may have been underestimated by the TCR breadth and depth analyses.

The immunoSEQ Assay was used to sequence TCRbeta CDR3 regions. After extraction, genomic DNA underwent amplification by bias-controlled multiplex PCR, followed by high-throughput sequencing. Per the source publication's procedure: To quantify the absolute abundance of every unique TCRbeta CDR3 region, sequences were collapsed and filtered. T cell fraction was estimated by normalizing TCRbeta template counts to usable DNA, which was measured by amplifying reference genes present in all nucleated cells. Repertoire TCRs were annotated as SARS-CoV-2-specific when V gene, CDR3 amino acid sequence and J gene were exactly matched to a known reactive TCR set. The reference SARS-CoV-2 TCR set came from MIRA and was filtered for enrichment in COVID-19-positive ImmuneCODE repertoires, removing public or cross-reactive TCRs. Based on the MIRA antigens, annotated TCRs were further analysed at the level of specific ORF or position within ORF. Depth was the summed frequency of annotated unique rearrangements, while breadth was defined as annotated unique rearrangements over total unique productive rearrangements. TCR breadth was compared between groups using two-sided Wilcoxon rank-sum tests. Drawn from immuneACCESS, this table holds only the in-frame rearrangements with V and J called that TCRdb kept. Clones are partly lost; checked studies trace under half to an unresolved V gene and leave the rest unexplained. D and trimming were read from the DNA, whereas the V and J calls and clone size are those reported in that table. In this sample the table shows some 350,000 clones, about 85% of which occur a single time. About 3.3% of the sample goes to the ten largest clones.

The chain is made from TRBV19 and TRBJ1-6; the D gene is possibly TRBD1, with 5 bases matching. The source is a person aged 18-60 years who received the Ad26.COV2.S COVID-19 vaccine or a placebo. Sequencing used peripheral blood, obtained in a trial of Ad26.COV2.S vaccine versus placebo. The CDR3 is CASRDFPSSYNSPLHF. The sequence in DNA is TGTGCCAGCAGGGACTTCCCGAGCTCCTATAATTCACCCCTCCACTTT. Full variable domain (CDR3 extended with the reference TRBV19 and TRBJ1-6 proteins): DGGITQSPKYLFRKEGQNVTLSCEQNLNHDAMYWYRQDPGQGLRLIYYSQIVNDFQKGDIAEGYSVSREKKESFPLTVTSAQKNPTAFYLCASRDFPSSYNSPLHFGNGTRLTVT.